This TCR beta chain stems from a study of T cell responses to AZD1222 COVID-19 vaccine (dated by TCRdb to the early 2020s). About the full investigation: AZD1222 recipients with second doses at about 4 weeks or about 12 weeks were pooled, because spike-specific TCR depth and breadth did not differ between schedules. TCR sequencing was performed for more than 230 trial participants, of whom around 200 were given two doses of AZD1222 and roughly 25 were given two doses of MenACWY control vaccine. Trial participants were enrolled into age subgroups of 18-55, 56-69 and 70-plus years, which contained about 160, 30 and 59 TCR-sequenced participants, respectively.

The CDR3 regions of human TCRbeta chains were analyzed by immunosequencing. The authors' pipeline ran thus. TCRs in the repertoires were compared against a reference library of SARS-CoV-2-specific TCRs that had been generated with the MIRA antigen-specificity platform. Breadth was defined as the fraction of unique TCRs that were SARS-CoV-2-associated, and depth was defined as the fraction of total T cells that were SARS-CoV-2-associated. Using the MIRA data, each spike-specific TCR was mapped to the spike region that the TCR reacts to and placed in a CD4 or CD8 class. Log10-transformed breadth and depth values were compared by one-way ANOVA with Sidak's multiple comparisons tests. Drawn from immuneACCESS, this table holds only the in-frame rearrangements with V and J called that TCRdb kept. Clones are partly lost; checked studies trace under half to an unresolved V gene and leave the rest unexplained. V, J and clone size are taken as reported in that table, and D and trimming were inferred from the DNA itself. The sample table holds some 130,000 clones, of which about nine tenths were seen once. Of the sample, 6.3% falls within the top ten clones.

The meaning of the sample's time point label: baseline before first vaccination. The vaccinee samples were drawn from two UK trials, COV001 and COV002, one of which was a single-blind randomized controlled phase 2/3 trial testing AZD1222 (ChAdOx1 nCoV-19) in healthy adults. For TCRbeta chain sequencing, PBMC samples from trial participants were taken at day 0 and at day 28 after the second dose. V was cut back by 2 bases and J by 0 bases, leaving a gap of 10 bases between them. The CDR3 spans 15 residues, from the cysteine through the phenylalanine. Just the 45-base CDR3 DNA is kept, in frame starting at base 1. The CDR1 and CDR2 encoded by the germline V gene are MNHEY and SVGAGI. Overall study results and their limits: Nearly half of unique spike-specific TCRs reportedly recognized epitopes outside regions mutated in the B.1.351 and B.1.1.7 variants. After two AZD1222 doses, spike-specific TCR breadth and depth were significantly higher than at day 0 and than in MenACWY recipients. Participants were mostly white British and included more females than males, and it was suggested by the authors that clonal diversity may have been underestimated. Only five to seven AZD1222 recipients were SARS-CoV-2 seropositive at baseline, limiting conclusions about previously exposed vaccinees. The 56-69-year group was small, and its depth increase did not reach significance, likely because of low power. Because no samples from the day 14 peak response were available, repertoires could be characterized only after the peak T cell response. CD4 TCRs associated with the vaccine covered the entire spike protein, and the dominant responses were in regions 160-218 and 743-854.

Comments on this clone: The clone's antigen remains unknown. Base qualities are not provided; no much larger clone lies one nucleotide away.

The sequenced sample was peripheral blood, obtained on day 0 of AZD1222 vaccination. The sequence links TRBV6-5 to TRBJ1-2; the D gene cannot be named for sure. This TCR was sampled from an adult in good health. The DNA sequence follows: TGTGCCAGCAGTTACATGGCAACAGCTAACTATGGCTACACCTTC. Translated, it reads CASSYMATANYGYTF.